Many counts were recorded for the clone carrying this T cell receptor beta chain. Its antigen is still unknown. TCRdb recomputed calls from the RACE reads with MiXCR, one row per CDR3 protein. The data hold 180,000 or so distinct CDR3 sequences, with 20% to 25% observed a single time. The CDR3 is 16 residues long. Germline trimming cut 1 base from V and 5 bases from J; bases unmatched to any gene: 4. Per the germline V gene, CDR1 is KGHSH and CDR2 is LQKENI. The sample belongs to a study of human T cells and chemical hapten exposure. The overall study: Mostly female patients had alopecia areata, totalis or universalis.

Time point noted: patch test 1, 2 weeks after DPC sensitization. Treatment of the sample: therapeutic diphenylcyclopropenone sensitization with weekly scalp DPC. Unseparated into fractions, whole blood served as the source from which total RNA was extracted. Study outcomes and limitations: Significantly greater numbers of large CDR3 similarity clusters came from expanded TCRs than from controls.

The starting material was whole blood, obtained in connection with sensitization to the hapten diphenylcyclopropenone (DPC). The sequence was collected from a woman in her forties or fifties with alopecia areata. Some clones in this sample may be carry-over from other donors' samples. The chain combines TRBV18 with TRBJ2-2; 10 bases match TRBD2. In DNA, the CDR3 is TGTGCCAGCTCACCACTAGCGGGAGGAGAAACCGGGGAGCTGTTTTTT. Residues: CASSPLAGGETGELFF. Full variable domain (remainder filled in from reference TRBV18 and TRBJ2-2): NAGVMQNPRHLVRRRGQEARLRCSPMKGHSHVYWYRQLPEEGLKFMVYLQKENIIDESGMPKERFSAEFPKEGPSILRIQQVVRGDSAAYFCASSPLAGGETGELFFGEGSRLTVL.